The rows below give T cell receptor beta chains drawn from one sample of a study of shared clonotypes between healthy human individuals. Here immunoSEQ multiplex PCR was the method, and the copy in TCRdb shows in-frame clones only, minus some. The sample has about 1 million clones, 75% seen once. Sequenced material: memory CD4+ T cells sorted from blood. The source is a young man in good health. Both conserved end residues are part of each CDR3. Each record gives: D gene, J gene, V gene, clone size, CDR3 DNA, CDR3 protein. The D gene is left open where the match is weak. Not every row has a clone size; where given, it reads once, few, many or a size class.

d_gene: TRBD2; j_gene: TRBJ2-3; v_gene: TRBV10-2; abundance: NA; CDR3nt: TGCGCCAGCAGCTCCGGACTAGCGGGGAGCACAGATACGCAGTATTTT; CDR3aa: CASSSGLAGSTDTQYF
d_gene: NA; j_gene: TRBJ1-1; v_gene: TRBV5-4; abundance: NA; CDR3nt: TGTGCCAGCAGCTTGGCCTTGGGGAACACTGAAGCTTTCTTT; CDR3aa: CASSLALGNTEAFF
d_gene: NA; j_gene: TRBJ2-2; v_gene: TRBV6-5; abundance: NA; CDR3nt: TGTGCCAGCAGTTCTCTAACGGGGCTGAACACCGGGGAGCTGTTTTTT; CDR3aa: CASSSLTGLNTGELFF
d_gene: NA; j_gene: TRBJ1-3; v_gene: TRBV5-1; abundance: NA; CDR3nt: TGCGCCAGCAGCTTGGCAGGGTGGGATGGCTCTGGAAACACCATATATTTT; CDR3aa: CASSLAGWDGSGNTIYF
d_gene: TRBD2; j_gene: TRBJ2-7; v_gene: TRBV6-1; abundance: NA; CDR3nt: TGTGCCAGCAGTAGCCTTAGCGGGCCCTACGAGCAGTACTTC; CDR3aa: CASSSLSGPYEQYF
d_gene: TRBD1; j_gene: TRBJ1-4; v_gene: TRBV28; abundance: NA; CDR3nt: TGTGCCAGCGGGCCTTGGGAGGGACAGGGGGAAAAACTGTTTTTT; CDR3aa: CASGPWEGQGEKLFF
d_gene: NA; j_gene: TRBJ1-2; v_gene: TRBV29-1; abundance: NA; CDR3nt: TGCAGTCAAGGACAGCCTGGGTGTGGCTACACCTTC; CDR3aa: CSQGQPGCGYTF
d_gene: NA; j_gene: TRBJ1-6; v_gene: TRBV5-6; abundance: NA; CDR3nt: TGTGCCAGCAGCGCGACAGGCTACTCCTATAATTCACCCCTCCACTTT; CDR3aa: CASSATGYSYNSPLHF
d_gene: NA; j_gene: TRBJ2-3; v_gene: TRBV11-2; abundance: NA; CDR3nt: TGTGCCAGCAGCTTAGTCCAAGGGGCGCAGTATTTT; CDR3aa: CASSLVQGAQYF
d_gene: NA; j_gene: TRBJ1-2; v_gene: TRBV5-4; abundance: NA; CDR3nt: TGTGCCAGCAGCGGCGACGGGCAGTATGGCTACACCTTC; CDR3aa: CASSGDGQYGYTF
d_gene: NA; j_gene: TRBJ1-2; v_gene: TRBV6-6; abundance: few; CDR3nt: TGTGCCAGCAGCCAAAGAGATAACTATGGCTACACCTTC; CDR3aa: CASSQRDNYGYTF
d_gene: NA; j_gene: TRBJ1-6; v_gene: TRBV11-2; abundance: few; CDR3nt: TGTGCCAGCAGCCCACTACTTCTAGATTCACCCCTCCACTTT; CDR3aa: CASSPLLLDSPLHF
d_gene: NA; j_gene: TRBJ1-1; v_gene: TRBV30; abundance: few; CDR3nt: TGTGCCTGGGCCCCCGGACCCAACACTGAAGCTTTCTTT; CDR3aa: CAWAPGPNTEAFF
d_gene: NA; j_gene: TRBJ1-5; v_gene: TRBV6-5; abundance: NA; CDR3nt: TGTGCCAGCAGTTACTCGATATTAGACCCCCCTAAGGCCCAGCATTTT; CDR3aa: CASSYSILDPPKAQHF
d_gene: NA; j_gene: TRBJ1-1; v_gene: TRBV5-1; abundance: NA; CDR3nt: TGCGCCAGCAGCTTGGACAGGTCAGATGGGCGCGTCGACACTGAAGCTTTCTTT; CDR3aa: CASSLDRSDGRVDTEAFF
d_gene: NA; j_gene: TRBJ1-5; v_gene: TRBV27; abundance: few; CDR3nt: TGTGCCAGCAGTCTACGGACCCCAGGAAGAGGTAATCAGCCCCAGCATTTT; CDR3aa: CASSLRTPGRGNQPQHF
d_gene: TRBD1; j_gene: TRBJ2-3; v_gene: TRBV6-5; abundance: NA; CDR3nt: TGTGCCAGCAGCAGGGGACAGGGAAGGGGTACGCAGTATTTT; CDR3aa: CASSRGQGRGTQYF
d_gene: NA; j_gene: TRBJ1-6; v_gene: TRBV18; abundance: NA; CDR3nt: TGTGCCAGCTCCTCCGTGGGGGATTCACCCCTCCACTTT; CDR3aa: CASSSVGDSPLHF
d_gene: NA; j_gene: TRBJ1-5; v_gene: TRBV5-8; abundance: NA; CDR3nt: TGTGCCAGCAGCCTGGAGGGGGGCATCGGTCAGCCCCAGCATTTT; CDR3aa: CASSLEGGIGQPQHF
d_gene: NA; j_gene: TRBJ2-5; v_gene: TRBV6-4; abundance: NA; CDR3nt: TGTGCCAGCAGTCTTGACAGGGTACAAGCGGGAAGGCAAGAGACCCGGTACTTC; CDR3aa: CASSLDRVQAGRQETRYF
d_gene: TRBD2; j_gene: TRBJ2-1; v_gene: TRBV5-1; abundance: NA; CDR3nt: TGCGCCAGCAGCTTGGCCCAGGTAGCGGGAGAGCAGTTCTTC; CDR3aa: CASSLAQVAGEQFF
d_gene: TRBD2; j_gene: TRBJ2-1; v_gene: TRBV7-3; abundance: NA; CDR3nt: TGTGCCAGCAGTAGGCACGGGGGGGTGCCGTTCTTC; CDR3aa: CASSRHGGVPFF
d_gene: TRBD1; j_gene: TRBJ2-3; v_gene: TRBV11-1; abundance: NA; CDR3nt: TGTGCCAGCAGCCAGACAGGGAGCACAGATACGCAGTATTTT; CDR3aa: CASSQTGSTDTQYF
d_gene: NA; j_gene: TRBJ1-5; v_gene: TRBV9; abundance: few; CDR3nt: TGTGCCAGCAGCGCCCGCGGGGATCGCAATCAGCCCCAGCATTTT; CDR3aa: CASSARGDRNQPQHF
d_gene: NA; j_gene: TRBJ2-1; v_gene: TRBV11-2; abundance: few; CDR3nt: TGTGCCAGCAGCCAGATGCATGGGGGGAATGAGCAGTTCTTC; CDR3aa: CASSQMHGGNEQFF
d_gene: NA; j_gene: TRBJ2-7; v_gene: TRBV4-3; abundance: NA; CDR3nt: TGCGCCAGCAGCCAAGATCTGGCGGGCCGCTCCTACGAGCAGTACTTC; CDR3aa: CASSQDLAGRSYEQYF
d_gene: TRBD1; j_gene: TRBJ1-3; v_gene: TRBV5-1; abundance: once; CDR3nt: TGCGCCAGCAGCTTGGGCGGGACAGGGGGCTCTGGAAACACCATATATTTT; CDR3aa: CASSLGGTGGSGNTIYF
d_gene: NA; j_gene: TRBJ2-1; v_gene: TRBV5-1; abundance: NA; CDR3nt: TGCGCCAGCAGCTCAGGACCATCCTCCTACAATGAGCAGTTCTTC; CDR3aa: CASSSGPSSYNEQFF
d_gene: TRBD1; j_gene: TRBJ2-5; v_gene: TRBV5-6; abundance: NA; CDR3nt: TGTGCCAGCAGCTTGGTCGGCAGGGGGCGGGAGACCCAGTACTTC; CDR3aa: CASSLVGRGRETQYF
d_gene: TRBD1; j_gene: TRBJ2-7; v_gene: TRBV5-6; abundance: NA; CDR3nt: TGTGCCAGCAGCCGGGACAGGGGCAACTACGAGCAGTACTTC; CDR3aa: CASSRDRGNYEQYF
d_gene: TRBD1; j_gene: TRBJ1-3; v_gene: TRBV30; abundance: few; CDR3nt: TGTGCCTGGAGTGTACGGGGGACAGGGTTCGGAAACACCATATATTTT; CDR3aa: CAWSVRGTGFGNTIYF
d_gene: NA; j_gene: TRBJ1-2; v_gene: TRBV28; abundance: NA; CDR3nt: TGTGCCAGCAGTTTAGTGCAGGGAAACTATGGCTACACCTTC; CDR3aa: CASSLVQGNYGYTF
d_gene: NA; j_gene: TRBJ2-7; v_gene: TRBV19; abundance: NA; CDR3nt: TGTGCCAGTAGGACGGAAGCGGGTCCCTACGAGCAGTACTTC; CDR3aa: CASRTEAGPYEQYF
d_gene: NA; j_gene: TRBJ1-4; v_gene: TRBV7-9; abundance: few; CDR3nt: TGTGCCAGCAGCCACTCTTCTCGACAGGATGATGAAAAACTGTTTTTT; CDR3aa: CASSHSSRQDDEKLFF
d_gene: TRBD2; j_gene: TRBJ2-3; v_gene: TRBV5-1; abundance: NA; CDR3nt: TGCGCCAGCAGCACCCGGGTAGCGGGGGCCACAGATACGCAGTATTTT; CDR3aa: CASSTRVAGATDTQYF
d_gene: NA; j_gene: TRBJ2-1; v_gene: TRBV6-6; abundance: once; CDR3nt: TGTGCCAGCAGCAAGGGCGGGACTTATCACAATGAGCAGTTCTTC; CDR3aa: CASSKGGTYHNEQFF
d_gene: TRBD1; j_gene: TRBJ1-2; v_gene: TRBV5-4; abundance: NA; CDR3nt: TGTGCCAGCAGCTTGACCAGGGGGGGAAGTGGCTACACCTTC; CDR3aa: CASSLTRGGSGYTF
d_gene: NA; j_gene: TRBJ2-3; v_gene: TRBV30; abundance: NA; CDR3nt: TGTGCCGGCCAGCGCGCAGATACGCAGTATTTT; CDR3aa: CAGQRADTQYF
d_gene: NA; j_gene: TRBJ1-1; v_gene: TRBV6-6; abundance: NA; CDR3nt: TGTGCCAGCACCCTAACGGCGGGGAACACTGAAGCTTTCTTT; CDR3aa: CASTLTAGNTEAFF
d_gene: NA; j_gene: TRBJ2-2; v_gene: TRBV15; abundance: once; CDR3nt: TGTGCCACCAGCAGAGACCTGGGAGCCACCGGGGAGCTGTTTTTT; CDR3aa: CATSRDLGATGELFF
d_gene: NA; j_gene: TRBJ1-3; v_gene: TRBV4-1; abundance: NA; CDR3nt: TGCGCCAGCAGCCAAACCCCCGGCTCTGGAAACACCATATATTTT; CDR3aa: CASSQTPGSGNTIYF
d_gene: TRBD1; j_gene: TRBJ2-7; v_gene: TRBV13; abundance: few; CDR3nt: TGTGCCAGCAGCTTCCGGGACAGGACTCCCTACGAGCAGTACTTC; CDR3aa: CASSFRDRTPYEQYF
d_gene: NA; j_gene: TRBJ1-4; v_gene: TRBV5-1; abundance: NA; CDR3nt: TGCGCCAGCAGCTTGACACGCGGGGAAAAACTGTTTTTT; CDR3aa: CASSLTRGEKLFF
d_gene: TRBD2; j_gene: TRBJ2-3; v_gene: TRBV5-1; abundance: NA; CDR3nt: TGCGCCAGCAGCCCCGACCTAGCGGGGACAGATACGCAGTATTTT; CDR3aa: CASSPDLAGTDTQYF
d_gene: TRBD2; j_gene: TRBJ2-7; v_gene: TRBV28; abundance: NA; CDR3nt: TGTGCCAGCAGTCCTATCGGACTAGCGGGAGCCTACGAGCAGTACTTC; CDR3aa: CASSPIGLAGAYEQYF
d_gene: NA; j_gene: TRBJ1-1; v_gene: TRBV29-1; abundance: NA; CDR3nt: TGCAGCGTTGACAGCATCAGATTCACCACTGAAGCTTTCTTT; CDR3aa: CSVDSIRFTTEAFF
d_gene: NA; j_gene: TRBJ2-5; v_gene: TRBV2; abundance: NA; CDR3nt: TGTGCCAGCAGTGCAAGTCCAGGGGAGACCCAGTACTTC; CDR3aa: CASSASPGETQYF
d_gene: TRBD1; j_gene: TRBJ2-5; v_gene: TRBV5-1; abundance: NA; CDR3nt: TGCGCCAGCAGCCGAGGGACAGGGGGTTATCAAGAGACCCAGTACTTC; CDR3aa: CASSRGTGGYQETQYF
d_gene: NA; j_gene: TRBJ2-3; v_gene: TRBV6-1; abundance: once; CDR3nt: TGTGCCAGCAGGCGGGACCCAGGACCCACAGATACGCAGTATTTT; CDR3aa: CASRRDPGPTDTQYF
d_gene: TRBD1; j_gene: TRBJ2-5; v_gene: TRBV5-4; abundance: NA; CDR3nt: TGTGCCAGCAGTCCCGACAGGGCCTCGGGGGAGACCCAGTACTTC; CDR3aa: CASSPDRASGETQYF
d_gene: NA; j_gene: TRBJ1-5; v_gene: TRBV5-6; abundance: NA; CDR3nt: TGTGCCAGCACCCCTGGATGGAGTAGCAATCAGCCCCAGCATTTT; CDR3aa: CASTPGWSSNQPQHF
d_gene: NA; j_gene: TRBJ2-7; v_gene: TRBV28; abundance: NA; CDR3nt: TGTGCCAGCAGTTTACTCTTAGGGCAGAGGGGCCGGTACTTC; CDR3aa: CASSLLLGQRGRYF
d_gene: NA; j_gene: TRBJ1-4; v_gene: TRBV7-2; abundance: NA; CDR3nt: TGTGCCAGCAGCTTAGTGGCAGGGGTGGAGGAAAAACTGTTTTTT; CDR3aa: CASSLVAGVEEKLFF
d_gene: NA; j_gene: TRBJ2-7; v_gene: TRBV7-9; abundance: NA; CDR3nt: TGTGCCAGCAGTCAAATAGGAGGCGAGCAGTACTTC; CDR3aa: CASSQIGGEQYF
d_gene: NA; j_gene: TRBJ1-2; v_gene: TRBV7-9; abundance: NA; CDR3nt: TGTGCCAGCAGCTCCGCGGAGGCGACTAACTATGGCTACACCTTC; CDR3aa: CASSSAEATNYGYTF
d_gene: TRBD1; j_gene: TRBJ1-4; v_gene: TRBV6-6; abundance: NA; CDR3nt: TGTGCCAGCAGTTACTCGGACAGGGGATATGAAAAACTGTTTTTT; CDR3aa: CASSYSDRGYEKLFF
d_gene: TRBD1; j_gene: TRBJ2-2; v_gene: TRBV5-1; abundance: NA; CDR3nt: TGCGCCAGCCAGACAGGGGGCAACACCGGGGAGCTGTTTTTT; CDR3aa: CASQTGGNTGELFF
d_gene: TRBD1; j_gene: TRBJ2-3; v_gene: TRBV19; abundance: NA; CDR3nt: TGTGCCAGTAAGAACCGGGACAGGGATAGCACAGATACGCAGTATTTT; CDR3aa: CASKNRDRDSTDTQYF
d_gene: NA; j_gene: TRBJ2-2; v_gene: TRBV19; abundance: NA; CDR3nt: TGTGCCAGTAGGCGGGGGACAGGGAACACCGGGGAGCTGTTTTTT; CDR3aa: CASRRGTGNTGELFF